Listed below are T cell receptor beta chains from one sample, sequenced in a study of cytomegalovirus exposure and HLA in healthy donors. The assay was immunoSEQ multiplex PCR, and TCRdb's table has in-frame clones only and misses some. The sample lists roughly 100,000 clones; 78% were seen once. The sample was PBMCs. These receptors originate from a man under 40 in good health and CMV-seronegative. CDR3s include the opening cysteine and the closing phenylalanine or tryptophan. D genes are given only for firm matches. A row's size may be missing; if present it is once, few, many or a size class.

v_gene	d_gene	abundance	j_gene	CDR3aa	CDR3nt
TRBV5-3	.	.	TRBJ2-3	CARSLTRDTDTQYF	TGTGCCAGAAGCTTGACCCGCGACACAGATACGCAGTATTTT
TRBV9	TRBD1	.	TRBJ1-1	CASSVGTGGTEAFF	TGTGCCAGCAGCGTAGGCACAGGGGGCACTGAAGCTTTCTTT
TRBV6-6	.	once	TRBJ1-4	CASSYQSQGFNEKLFF	TGTGCCAGCAGTTACCAATCCCAGGGCTTTAATGAAAAACTGTTTTTT
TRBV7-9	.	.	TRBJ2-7	CASSAEHGRGRDEQYF	TGTGCCAGCAGCGCCGAACACGGGAGGGGGCGAGACGAGCAGTACTTC
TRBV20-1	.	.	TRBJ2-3	CSLIEGATQYF	TGCAGCCTGATAGAAGGGGCTACGCAGTATTTT
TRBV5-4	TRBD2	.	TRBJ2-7	CASSLEGLASEQYF	TGTGCCAGCAGCTTGGAGGGACTAGCTTCCGAGCAGTACTTC
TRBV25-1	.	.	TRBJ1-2	CASTGGKRDPYGYTF	TGTGCCAGCACTGGGGGGAAACGGGACCCCTATGGCTACACCTTC
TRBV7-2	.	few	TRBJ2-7	CASSASRVQSSYEQYF	TGTGCCAGCAGCGCTTCCAGGGTCCAATCTTCCTACGAGCAGTACTTC
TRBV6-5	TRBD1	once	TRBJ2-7	CASSFRTGYEQYF	TGTGCCAGCAGTTTCCGGACAGGCTACGAGCAGTACTTC
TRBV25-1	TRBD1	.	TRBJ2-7	CASSRPGQGYEQYF	TGTGCCAGCAGTAGACCGGGACAGGGATACGAGCAGTACTTC
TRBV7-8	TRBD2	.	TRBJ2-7	CASSLITSGRYEQYF	TGTGCCAGCAGCTTAATCACTAGCGGGAGATACGAGCAGTACTTC
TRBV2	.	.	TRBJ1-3	CASTHDNSGNTIYF	TGTGCCAGCACCCACGACAACTCTGGAAACACCATATATTTT
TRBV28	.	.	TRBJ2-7	CASSSGQMKNSYEQYF	TGTGCCAGCAGTTCTGGACAGATGAAGAACTCCTACGAGCAGTACTTC
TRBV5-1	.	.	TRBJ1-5	CASSLSGYSNQPQHF	TGCGCCAGCAGCTTGTCAGGGTATAGCAATCAGCCCCAGCATTTT
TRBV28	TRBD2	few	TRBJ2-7	CASRRLAHEQYF	TGTGCCAGCAGGCGACTAGCCCACGAGCAGTACTTC
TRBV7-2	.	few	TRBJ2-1	CASSFGGIRDEQFF	TGTGCCAGCAGCTTCGGCGGGATCCGGGATGAGCAGTTCTTC
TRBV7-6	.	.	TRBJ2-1	CASSYRGNEQFF	TGTGCCAGCAGCTACCGAGGCAATGAGCAGTTCTTC
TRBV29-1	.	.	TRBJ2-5	CSVDYREKETQYF	TGCAGCGTGGACTACAGAGAGAAAGAGACCCAGTACTTC
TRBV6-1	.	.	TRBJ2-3	CASKEGGSTDTQYF	TGTGCCAGCAAGGAGGGGGGGAGCACAGATACGCAGTATTTT
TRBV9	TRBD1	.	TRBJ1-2	CASSAGGQGDYGYTF	TGTGCCAGCAGCGCAGGGGGACAGGGAGACTATGGCTACACCTTC
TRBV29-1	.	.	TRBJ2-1	CSARGREGDNEQFF	TGCAGCGCCCGCGGGCGGGAAGGCGACAATGAGCAGTTCTTC
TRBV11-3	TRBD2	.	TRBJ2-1	CASSYRGGSSYNEQFF	TGTGCCAGCAGCTACCGCGGGGGGTCATCCTACAATGAGCAGTTCTTC
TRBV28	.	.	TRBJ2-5	CASRGFGQETQYF	TGTGCCAGCCGTGGGTTCGGGCAAGAGACCCAGTACTTC
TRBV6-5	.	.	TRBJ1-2	CASSYSKSEFYGYTF	TGTGCCAGCAGTTACTCGAAGAGTGAGTTCTATGGCTACACCTTC
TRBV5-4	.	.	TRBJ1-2	CASSLGTEGYGYTF	TGTGCCAGCAGCTTGGGGACAGAAGGGTATGGCTACACCTTC
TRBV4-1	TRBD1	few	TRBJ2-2	CASSQSGQGTGELFF	TGCGCCAGCAGCCAGAGTGGACAGGGGACCGGGGAGCTGTTTTTT
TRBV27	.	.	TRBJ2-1	CASRPSRTPLRGNEQFF	TGTGCCAGCAGGCCATCTAGAACCCCCCTAAGGGGCAATGAGCAGTTCTTC
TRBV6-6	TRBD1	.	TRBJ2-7	CASRASRTGQYYEQYF	TGTGCCAGCAGGGCTTCGCGGACAGGGCAATACTACGAGCAGTACTTC
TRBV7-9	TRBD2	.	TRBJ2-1	CASSSSGGSYNEQFF	TGTGCCAGCAGCTCAAGCGGGGGCTCCTACAATGAGCAGTTCTTC
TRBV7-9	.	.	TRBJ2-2	CASSLEGGVQAGELFF	TGTGCCAGCAGCTTAGAAGGTGGCGTACAGGCCGGGGAGCTGTTTTTT
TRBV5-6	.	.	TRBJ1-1	CASSPQPDGKAFF	TGTGCCAGCAGCCCCCAACCGGACGGGAAAGCTTTCTTT
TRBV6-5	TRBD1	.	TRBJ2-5	CASSYYSDRVQETQYF	TGTGCCAGCAGTTACTACTCGGACAGGGTTCAGGAGACCCAGTACTTC
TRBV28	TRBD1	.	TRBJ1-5	CASSASDETGGGQPQHF	TGTGCCAGCAGTGCGTCGGATGAGACAGGGGGCGGTCAGCCCCAGCATTTT
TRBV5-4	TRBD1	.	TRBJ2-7	CASSTGGGDEQYF	TGTGCCAGCAGCACAGGGGGCGGGGACGAGCAGTACTTC
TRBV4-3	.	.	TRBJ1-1	CASSQERSREAFF	TGCGCCAGCAGCCAAGAAAGGAGTCGAGAAGCTTTCTTT